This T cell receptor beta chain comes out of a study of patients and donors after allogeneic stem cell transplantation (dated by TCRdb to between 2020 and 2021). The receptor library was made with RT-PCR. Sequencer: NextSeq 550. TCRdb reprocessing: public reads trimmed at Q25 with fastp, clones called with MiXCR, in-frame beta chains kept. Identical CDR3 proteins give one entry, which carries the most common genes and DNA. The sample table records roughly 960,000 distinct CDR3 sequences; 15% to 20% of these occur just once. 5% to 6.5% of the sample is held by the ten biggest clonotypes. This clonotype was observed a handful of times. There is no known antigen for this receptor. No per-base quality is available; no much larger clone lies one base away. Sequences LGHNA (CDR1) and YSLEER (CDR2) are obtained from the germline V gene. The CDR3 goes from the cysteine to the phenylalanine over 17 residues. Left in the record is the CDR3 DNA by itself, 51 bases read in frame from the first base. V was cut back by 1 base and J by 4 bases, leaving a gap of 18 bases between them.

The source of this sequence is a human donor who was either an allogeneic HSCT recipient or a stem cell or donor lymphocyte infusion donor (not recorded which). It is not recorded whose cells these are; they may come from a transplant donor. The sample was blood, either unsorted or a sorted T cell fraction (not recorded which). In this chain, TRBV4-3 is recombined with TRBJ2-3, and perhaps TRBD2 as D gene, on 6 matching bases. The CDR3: CASSQGGRVGGADTQYF. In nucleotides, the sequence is TGCGCCAGCAGCCAAGGCGGCAGGGTGGGAGGTGCAGATACGCAGTATTTT.